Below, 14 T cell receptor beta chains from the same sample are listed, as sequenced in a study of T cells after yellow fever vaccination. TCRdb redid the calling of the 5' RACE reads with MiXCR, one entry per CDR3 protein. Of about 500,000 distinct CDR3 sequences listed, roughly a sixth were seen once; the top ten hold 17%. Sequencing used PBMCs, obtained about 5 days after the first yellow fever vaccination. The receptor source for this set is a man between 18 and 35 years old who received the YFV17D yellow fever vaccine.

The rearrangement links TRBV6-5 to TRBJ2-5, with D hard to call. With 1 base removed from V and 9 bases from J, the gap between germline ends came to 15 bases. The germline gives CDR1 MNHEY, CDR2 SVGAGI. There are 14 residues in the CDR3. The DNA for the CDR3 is TGTGCCAGCAGTTACTTCCCGGGCGACAAGGCCCAGTACTTC. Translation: CASSYFPGDKAQYF.

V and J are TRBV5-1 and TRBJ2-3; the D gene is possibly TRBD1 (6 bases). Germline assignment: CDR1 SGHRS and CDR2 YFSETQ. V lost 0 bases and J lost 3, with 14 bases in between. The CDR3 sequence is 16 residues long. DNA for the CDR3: TGCGCCAGCAGCTTGGCAGGGGCTTTAATTACAGATACGCAGTATTTT. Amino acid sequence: CASSLAGALITDTQYF.

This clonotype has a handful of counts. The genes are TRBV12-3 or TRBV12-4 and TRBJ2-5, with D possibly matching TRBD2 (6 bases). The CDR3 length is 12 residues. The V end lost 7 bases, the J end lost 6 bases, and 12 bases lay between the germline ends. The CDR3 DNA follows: TGTGCCAGCACTTTGGGGGGACAGACCCAGTACTTC. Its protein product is CASTLGGQTQYF.

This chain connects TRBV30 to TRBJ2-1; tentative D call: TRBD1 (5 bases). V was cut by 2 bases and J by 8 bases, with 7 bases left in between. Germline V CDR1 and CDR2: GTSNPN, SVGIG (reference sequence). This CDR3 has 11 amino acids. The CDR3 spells CAWSQGYEQFF. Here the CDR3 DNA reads TGTGCCTGGAGTCAGGGCTATGAGCAGTTCTTC.

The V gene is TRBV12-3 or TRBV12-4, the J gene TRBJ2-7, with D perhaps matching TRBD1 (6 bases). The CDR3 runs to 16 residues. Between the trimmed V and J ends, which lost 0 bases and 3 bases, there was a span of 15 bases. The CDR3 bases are TGTGCCAGCAGTTTAGCAGGTGAGACAGGTCTCTACGAGCAGTACTTC. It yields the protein CASSLAGETGLYEQYF.

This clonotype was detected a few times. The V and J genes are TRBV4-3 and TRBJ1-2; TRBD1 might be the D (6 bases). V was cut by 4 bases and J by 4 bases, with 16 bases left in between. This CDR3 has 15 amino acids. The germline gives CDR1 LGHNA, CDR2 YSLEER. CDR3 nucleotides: TGCGCCAGCAGCCTCAAGGGGACAAGGAGCTATGGCTACACCTTC. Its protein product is CASSLKGTRSYGYTF.

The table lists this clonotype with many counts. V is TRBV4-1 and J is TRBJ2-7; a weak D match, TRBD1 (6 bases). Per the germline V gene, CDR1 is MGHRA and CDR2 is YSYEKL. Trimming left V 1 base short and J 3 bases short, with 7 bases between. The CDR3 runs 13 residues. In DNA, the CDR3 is TGCGCCAGCAGCCAAGGGGACATCTACGAGCAGTACTTC. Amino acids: CASSQGDIYEQYF.

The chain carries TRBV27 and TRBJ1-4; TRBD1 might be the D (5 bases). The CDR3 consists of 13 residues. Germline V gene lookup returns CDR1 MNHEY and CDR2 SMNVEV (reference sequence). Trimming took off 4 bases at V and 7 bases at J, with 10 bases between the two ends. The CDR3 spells CASSSYRSEKLFF. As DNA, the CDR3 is TGTGCCAGCAGTTCCTACAGGAGTGAAAAACTGTTTTTT. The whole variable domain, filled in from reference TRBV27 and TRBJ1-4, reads EAQVTQNPRYLITVTGKKLTVTCSQNMNHEYMSWYRQDPGLGLRQIYYSMNVEVTDKGDVPEGYKVSRKEKRNFPLILESPSPNQTSLYFCASSSYRSEKLFFGSGTQLSVL.

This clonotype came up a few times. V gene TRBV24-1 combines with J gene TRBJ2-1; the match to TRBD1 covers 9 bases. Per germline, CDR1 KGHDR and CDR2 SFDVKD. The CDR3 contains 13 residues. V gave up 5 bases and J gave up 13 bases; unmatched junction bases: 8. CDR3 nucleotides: TGTGCCACCAGTGCCCTCATGGGACAGGGACAGTTCTTC. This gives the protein CATSALMGQGQFF.

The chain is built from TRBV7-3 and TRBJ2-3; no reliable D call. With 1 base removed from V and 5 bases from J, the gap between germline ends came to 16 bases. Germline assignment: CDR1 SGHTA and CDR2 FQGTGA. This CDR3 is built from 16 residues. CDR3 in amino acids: CASSLMAHGSIDTQYF. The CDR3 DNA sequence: TGTGCCAGCAGCTTAATGGCCCACGGGTCTATAGATACGCAGTATTTT.

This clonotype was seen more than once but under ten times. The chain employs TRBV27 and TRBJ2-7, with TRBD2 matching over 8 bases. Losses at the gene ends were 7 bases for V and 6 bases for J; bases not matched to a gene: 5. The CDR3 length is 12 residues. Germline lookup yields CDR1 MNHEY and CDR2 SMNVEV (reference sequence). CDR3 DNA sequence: TGTGCCAGCATGACGGGGGGGTCCGAGCAGTACTTC. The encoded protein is CASMTGGSEQYF.

The CDR3 DNA follows: TGCGCCAGCAGCCAAAAGGGGAATGAGCAGTTCTTC. Protein product: CASSQKGNEQFF. J is TRBJ2-1 and V is TRBV4-1; TRBD1 might be the D (5 bases). Per the germline V gene, CDR1 is MGHRA and CDR2 is YSYEKL. The CDR3 covers 12 residues. Trimming took off 2 bases at V and 7 bases at J, with 6 bases between the two ends.

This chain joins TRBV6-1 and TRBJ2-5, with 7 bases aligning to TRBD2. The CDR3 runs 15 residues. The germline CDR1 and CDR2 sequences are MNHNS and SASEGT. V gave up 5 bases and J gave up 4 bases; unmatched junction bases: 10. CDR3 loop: CASSTGGREGETQYF. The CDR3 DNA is TGTGCCAGCAGTACGGGAGGCCGCGAGGGAGAGACCCAGTACTTC.

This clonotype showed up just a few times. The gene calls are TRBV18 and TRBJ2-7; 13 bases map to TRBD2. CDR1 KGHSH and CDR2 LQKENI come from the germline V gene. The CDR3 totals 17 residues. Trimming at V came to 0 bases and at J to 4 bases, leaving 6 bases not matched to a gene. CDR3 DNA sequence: TGTGCCAGCTCACCACCGGGACTAGCGGGGAGTGGTTACGAGCAGTACTTC. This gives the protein CASSPPGLAGSGYEQYF.